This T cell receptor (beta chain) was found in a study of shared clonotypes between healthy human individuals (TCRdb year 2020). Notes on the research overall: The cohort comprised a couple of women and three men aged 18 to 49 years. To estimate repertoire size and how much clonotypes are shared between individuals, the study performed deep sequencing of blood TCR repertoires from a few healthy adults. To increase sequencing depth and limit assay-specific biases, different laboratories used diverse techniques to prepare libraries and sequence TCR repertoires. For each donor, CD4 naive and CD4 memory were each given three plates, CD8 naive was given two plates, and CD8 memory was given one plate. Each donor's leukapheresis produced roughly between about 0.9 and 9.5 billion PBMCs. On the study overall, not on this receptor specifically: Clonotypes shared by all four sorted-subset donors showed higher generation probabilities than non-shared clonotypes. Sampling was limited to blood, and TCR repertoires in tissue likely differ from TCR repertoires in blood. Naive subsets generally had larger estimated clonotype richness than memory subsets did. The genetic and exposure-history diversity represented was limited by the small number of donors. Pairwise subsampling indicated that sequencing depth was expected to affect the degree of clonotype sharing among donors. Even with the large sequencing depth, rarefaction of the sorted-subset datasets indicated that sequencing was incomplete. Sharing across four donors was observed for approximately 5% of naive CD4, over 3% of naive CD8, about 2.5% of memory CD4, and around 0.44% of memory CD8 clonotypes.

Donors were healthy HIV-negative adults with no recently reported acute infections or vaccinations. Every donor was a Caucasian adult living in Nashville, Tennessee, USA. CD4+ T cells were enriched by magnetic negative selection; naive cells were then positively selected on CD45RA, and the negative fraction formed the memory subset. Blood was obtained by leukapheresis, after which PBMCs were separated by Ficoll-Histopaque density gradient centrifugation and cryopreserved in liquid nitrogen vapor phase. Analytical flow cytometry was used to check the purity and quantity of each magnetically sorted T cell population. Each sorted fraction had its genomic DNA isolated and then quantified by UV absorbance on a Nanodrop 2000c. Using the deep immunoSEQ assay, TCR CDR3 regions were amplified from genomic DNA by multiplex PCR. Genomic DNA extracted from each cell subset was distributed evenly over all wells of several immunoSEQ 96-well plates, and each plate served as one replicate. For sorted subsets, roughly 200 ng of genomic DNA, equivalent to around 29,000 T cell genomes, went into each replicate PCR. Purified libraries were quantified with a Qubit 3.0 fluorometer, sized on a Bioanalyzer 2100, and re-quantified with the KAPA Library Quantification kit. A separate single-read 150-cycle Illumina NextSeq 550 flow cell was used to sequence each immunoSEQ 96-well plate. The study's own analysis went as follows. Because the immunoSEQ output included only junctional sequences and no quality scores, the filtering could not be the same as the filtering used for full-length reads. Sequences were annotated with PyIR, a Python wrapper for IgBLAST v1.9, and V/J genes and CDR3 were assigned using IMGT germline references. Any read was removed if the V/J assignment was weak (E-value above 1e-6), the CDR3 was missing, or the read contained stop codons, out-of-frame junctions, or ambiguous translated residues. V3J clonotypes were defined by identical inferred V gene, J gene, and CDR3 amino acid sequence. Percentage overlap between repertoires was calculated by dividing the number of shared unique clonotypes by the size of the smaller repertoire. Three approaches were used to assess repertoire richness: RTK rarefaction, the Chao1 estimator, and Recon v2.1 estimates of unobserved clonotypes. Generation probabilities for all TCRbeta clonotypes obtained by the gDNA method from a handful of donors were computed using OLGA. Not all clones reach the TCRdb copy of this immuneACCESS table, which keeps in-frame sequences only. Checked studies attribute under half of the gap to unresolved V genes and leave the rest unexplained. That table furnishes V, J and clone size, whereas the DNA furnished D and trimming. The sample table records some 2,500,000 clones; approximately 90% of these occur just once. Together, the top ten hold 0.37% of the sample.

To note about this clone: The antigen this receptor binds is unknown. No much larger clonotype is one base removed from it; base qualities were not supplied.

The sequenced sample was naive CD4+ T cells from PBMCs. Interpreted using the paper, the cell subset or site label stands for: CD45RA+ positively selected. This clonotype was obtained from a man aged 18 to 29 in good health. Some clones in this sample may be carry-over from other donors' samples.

In nucleotides, the sequence is TGCGCCAGCAGCTTGGGGACCAGAGAACTCACAGATACGCAGTATTTT. Its product reads: CASSLGTRELTDTQYF. Recombination connected TRBV5-1 to TRBJ2-3; the D gene cannot be resolved reliably. CDR1 and CDR2 were assigned from the germline V gene as SGHRS and YFSETQ. V loses 0 bases of germline sequence and J loses 2 bases, and the interval between the two ends is 13 bases. The CDR3 spans 16 residues, from the cysteine through the phenylalanine. Of the read, only the CDR3 DNA is kept; its 48 bases are in frame from base 1.